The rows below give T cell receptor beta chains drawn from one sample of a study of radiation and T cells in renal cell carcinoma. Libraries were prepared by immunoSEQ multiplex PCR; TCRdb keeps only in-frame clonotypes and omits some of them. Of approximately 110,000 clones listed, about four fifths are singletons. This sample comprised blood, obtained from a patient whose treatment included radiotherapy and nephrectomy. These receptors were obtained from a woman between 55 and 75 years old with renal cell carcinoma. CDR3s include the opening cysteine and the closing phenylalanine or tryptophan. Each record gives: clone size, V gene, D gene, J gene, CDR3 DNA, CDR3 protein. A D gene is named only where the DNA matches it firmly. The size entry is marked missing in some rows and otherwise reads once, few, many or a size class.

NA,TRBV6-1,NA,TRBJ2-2,TGTGCCAGCCAGGGTAATGGGGACGGGGAGCTGTTTTTT,CASQGNGDGELFF
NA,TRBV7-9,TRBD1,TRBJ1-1,TGTGCCAGCAGCTTAGGGGGGACAGTGAACACTGAAGCTTTCTTT,CASSLGGTVNTEAFF
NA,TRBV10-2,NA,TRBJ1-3,TGCGCCAGCAGTGTGGGGGAGACTGGAAACACCATATATTTT,CASSVGETGNTIYF
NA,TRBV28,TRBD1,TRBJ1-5,TGTGCCAGCAGTTACGGGACAGGCGCCAAGGAAAATCAGCCCCAGCATTTT,CASSYGTGAKENQPQHF
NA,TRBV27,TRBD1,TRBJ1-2,TGTGCCAGCAGTTCACCGACAGGGCTTGGACATGGCTACACCTTC,CASSSPTGLGHGYTF
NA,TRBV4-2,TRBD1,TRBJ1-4,TGTGCCAGCCGGGCAGGGGGTTCCCCGAGTAATGAAAAACTGTTTTTT,CASRAGGSPSNEKLFF
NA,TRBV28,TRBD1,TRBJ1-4,TGTGCCAGCAGTTTAGCTGGGACAGGGAGGGAAAAACTGTTTTTT,CASSLAGTGREKLFF
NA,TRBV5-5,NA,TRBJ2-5,TGTGCCAGCAGCTACGCCTCGGAGACCCAGTACTTC,CASSYASETQYF
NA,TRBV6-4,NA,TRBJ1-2,TGTGCCAGCAGTGCCACCCGGGTTGGCGGCTACACCTTC,CASSATRVGGYTF
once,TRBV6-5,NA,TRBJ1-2,TGTGCCAGCAGTTACGGGGGGGACTATGGCTACACCTTC,CASSYGGDYGYTF
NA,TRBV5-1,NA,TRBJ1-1,TGCGCCAGCAGCTTGGACGCGGGGAGGCGGGAAGCTTTCTTT,CASSLDAGRREAFF
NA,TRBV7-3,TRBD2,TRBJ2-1,TGTGCCAGCAGCTTACTAGCGGGGGCCATCAATGAGCAGTTCTTC,CASSLLAGAINEQFF
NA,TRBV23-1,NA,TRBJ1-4,TGCGCCAGCAGTCAATCCTTCCGGGGGGCGACTAATGAAAAACTGTTTTTT,CASSQSFRGATNEKLFF
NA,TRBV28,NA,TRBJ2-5,TGTGCCAGCACCGAAGGAGGGGGCGGCGAGACCCAGTACTTC,CASTEGGGGETQYF
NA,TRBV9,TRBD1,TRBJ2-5,TGTGCCAGCAGCGTGGACAGGGGTGGTTTTGGGGAGACCCAGTACTTC,CASSVDRGGFGETQYF
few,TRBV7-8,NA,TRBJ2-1,TGTGCCAGCAGCTCGCGCGGGGTTCTCTCCTACAATGAGCAGTTCTTC,CASSSRGVLSYNEQFF
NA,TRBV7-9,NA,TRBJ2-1,TGTGCCAGCAGCCAAATAAGTTCCAACAATGAGCAGTTCTTC,CASSQISSNNEQFF
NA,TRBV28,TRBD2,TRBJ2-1,TGTGCCAGCAGTTCATCGGGGGGACCCTACAATGAGCAGTTCTTC,CASSSSGGPYNEQFF
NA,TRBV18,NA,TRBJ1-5,TGTGCCAGCTCACCACCGGAGCGGCAGCCCCAGCATTTT,CASSPPERQPQHF
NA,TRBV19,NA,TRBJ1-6,TGTGCCAGTAGTACCGTCGTGATGGACGGGAGCTCCTATAATTCACCCCTCCACTTT,CASSTVVMDGSSYNSPLHF
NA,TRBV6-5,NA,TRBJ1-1,TGTGCCAGCGGCCCCCCCCGCCGGAACACTGAAGCTTTCTTT,CASGPPRRNTEAFF
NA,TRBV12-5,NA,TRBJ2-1,TGTGCTAGTGGTTTGGGTGGTGGCGATGAGCAGTTCTTC,CASGLGGGDEQFF
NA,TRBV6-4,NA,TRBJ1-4,TGTGCCAGCAGACTAGACAGGAATAATGAAAAACTGTTTTTT,CASRLDRNNEKLFF
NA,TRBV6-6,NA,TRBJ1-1,TGTGCCAGCAGTTACTCGTCGCGCGTCAACACTGAAGCTTTCTTT,CASSYSSRVNTEAFF
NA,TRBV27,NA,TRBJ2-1,TGTGCCAGCAGCCTGGGCTACCAAACGAATGAGCAGTTCTTC,CASSLGYQTNEQFF
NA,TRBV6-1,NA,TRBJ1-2,TGTGCCAGCAGTGAAGCTTTAGGGGCTAACTATGGCTACACCTTC,CASSEALGANYGYTF
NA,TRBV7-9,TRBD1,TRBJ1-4,TGTGCCAGCAGCCCGGGACAGGGGGTTGAAAAACTGTTTTTT,CASSPGQGVEKLFF
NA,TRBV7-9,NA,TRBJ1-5,TGTGCCAGCAGCTTAGGAATTTCGGATCAGCCCCAGCATTTT,CASSLGISDQPQHF
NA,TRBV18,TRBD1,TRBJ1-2,TGTGCCAGCTCACCCTGGACAGGGGAGGAGGCTAACTATGGCTACACCTTC,CASSPWTGEEANYGYTF
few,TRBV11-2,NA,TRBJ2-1,TGTGCCAGCACTCGGGACGCATCCTACAATGAGCAGTTCTTC,CASTRDASYNEQFF
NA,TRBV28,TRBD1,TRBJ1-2,TGTGCCAGCAGGACGACAGGGGTTAACTATGGCTACACCTTC,CASRTTGVNYGYTF
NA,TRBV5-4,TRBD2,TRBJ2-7,TGTGCCAGCAGCGTCGACCGGACTAGAGAGCAGTACTTC,CASSVDRTREQYF
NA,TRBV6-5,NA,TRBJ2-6,TGTGCCAGCAGTTACTCGATGCGGGCTGGGGCCAACGTCCTGACTTTC,CASSYSMRAGANVLTF
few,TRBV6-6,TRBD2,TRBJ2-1,TGTGCCAGCAGTGACAGCCGGGGGGTCTACAATGAGCAGTTCTTC,CASSDSRGVYNEQFF
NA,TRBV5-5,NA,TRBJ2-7,TGTGCCAGCAGCTTGTTCCCAGAGATTCGCTACGAGCAGTACTTC,CASSLFPEIRYEQYF
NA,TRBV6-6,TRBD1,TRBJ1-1,TGTGCCAGCAGTAGGGAGACAGGGCACACTGAAGCTTTCTTT,CASSRETGHTEAFF
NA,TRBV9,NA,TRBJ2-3,TGTGCCAGCAGCCCGCTCCTAGATACGCAGTATTTT,CASSPLLDTQYF
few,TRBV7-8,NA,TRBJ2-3,TGTGCCAGCAGCTTAGAGAACAGGGCTAACACAGATACGCAGTATTTT,CASSLENRANTDTQYF
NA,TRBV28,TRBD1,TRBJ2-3,TGTGCCAGCAGTTCCCAGGGGGCGGTCACAGATACGCAGTATTTT,CASSSQGAVTDTQYF
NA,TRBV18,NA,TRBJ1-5,TGTGCCAGCTCACAACAAGGGGATGAGCCCCAGCATTTT,CASSQQGDEPQHF
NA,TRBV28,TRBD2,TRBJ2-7,TGTGCCAGCAGTCTAAGACTAGCGGTCACCTACGAGCAGTACTTC,CASSLRLAVTYEQYF
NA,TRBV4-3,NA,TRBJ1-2,TGCGCCAGCAGCCAAGGGCGGAACTATGGCTACACCTTC,CASSQGRNYGYTF
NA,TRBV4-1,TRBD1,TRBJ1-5,TGCGCCAGCAGCCAGACAGGGGGCGATTATCAGCCCCAGCATTTT,CASSQTGGDYQPQHF
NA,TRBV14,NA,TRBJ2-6,TGTGCCAGCAGCCTCGCTGGGGCCAACGTCCTGACTTTC,CASSLAGANVLTF
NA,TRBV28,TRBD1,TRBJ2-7,TGTGCCAGCAGAAAAGGGACAGGGGCTCGGGACGAGCAGTACTTC,CASRKGTGARDEQYF
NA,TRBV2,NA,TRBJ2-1,TGTGCCAGCAGTGTTAGGGGCTCCTACAATGAGCAGTTCTTC,CASSVRGSYNEQFF
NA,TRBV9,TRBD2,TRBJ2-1,TGTGCCAGCAGTAGAGCGGGGGGGCCATCCAATGAGCAGTTCTTC,CASSRAGGPSNEQFF
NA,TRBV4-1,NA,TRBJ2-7,TGCGCCAGCAGCCAAGTCGGGCGGGACGAGCAGTACTTC,CASSQVGRDEQYF
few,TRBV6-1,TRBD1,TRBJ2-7,TGTGCCAGCAGTACCTACAGGGGGAGTTCCTACGAGCAGTACTTC,CASSTYRGSSYEQYF
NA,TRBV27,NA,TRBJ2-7,TGTGCCAGCAGTTTAGGCTACGAGCAGTACTTC,CASSLGYEQYF
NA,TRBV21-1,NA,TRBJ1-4,TGTGCCATCTCACCCGCGACAGGGCAGGCTGTGACTAATGAAAAACTGTTTTTT,CAISPATGQAVTNEKLFF
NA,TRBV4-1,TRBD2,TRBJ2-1,TGCGCCAGCAGCCAAGACCCTAGCGGGAGAAGGAATGAGCAGTTCTTC,CASSQDPSGRRNEQFF
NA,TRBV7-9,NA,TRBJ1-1,TGTGCCAGCAGCTTTGGCAGGGTGAACACTGAAGCTTTCTTT,CASSFGRVNTEAFF